What follows describes a single T cell receptor beta chain. Antigen specificity is unknown. These data come from a study of persistence of HIV-infected CD4 T cells. Whole-study context: Median time on suppressive ART was seven to nine years. Blood samples, up to about 200 mL, came from multiple time points, except two leukapheresis donors sampled once.

Study outcomes and limitations: Bulk TCR data could not be restricted to HIV-1-infected CMV-responding cells.

Stimulation used about 9.2 ug/mL lysate from CMV-infected fibroblasts. Memory cells lacking CD40L and CD69 with high CD45RO were sorted. The libraries were made with immunoSEQ version 4 in survey mode. Clones were sequenced by immunoSEQ multiplex PCR, and TCRdb holds only the in-frame ones, with some missing. The table shows tens of thousands of clones, with about 81% occurring only once. The source is an adult man with HIV who was CMV-seropositive. The sequences come from CD4+ T cells sorted from PBMCs after approximately 20-hour stimulation, collected from a patient who received antiretroviral therapy.

The CDR3 coding sequence is TGTGCCAGCAGTTACCGCACCGGGGAGCTGTTTTTT. As protein: CASSYRTGELFF. The chain links TRBV6-6 to TRBJ2-2; D gene uncertain. The CDR3 covers 12 residues. V was trimmed by 2 bases and J by 4 bases, leaving 2 bases between them. Germline V gene data show CDR1 as MNHNY and CDR2 as SVGAGI (reference sequence).